There are many counts of the clone carrying this TCR beta chain. What it binds is not known. Researchers made TCR beta libraries by using iRepertoire HTBI primers and running Arm-PCR on CDR3 regions. TCRdb fed the multiplex PCR reads into MiXCR, producing one record per CDR3 protein. The sample yields 400,000 to 450,000 distinct CDR3 sequences, under 15% seen once. Trimming removed 5 bases from V and 3 bases from J; junction bases left unmatched: 4. The CDR3 spans 13 residues. In germline, CDR1 is DFQATT, CDR2 SNEGSKA (reference sequence). The record originates from a study of regulatory T cells in long-lasting Graves disease. Study-wide results and caveats: Segments TRBV28, TRBJ1-2 and TRBJ2-5 showed preferential usage in persistent disease.

Time point meaning: newly diagnosed GD, antithyroid drugs for less than 3 months. Researchers made the TCR library from RNA that was extracted from PBMCs. The same sample was also used in a study of T cells in Graves' hyperthyroidism and ophthalmopathy. This second study notes: Stable disease denoted Graves' hyperthyroidism without ophthalmopathy progression within 18 months. TCR CDR3 regions were first amplified by RT-PCR with HTBI primers.

This clonotype originated in a young woman with Graves disease. The chain recombines TRBV20-1 with TRBJ2-7; 10 bases are shared with TRBD1. The sequences come from peripheral blood mononuclear cells (PBMCs), collected at new diagnosis, from a patient treated with antithyroid drugs. In nucleotides, the CDR3 is TGCAGTGCTCCGGACAGGGGGGGCTACGAGCAGTACTTC. Translation: CSAPDRGGYEQYF.